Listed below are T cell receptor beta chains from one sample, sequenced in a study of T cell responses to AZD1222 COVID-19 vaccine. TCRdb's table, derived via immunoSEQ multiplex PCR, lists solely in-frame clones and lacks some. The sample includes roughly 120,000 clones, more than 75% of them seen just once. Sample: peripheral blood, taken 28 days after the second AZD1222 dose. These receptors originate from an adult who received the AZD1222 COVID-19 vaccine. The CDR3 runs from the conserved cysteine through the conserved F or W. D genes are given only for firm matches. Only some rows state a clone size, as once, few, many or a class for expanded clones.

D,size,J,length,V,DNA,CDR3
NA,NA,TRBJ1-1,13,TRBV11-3,TGTGCCAGCAGCCCACGAGGAGACACTGAAGCTTTCTTT,CASSPRGDTEAFF
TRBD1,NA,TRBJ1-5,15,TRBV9,TGTGCCAGCAGCGCCGGGACAGATTTTTATCAGCCCCAGCATTTT,CASSAGTDFYQPQHF
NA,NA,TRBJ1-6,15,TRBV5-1,TGCGCCAGCAGCTTGAATGTTAACAGAAATTCACCCCTCCACTTT,CASSLNVNRNSPLHF
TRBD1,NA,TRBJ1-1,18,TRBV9,TGTGCCAGCAGCTATACGGACGCTGCAGGGGGCGGGGACACTGAAGCTTTCTTT,CASSYTDAAGGGDTEAFF
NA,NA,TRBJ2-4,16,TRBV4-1,TGCGCCAGCAGCCAAGGGACCGATTTAGCCAAAAACATTCAGTACTTC,CASSQGTDLAKNIQYF
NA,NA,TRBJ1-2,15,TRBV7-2,TGTGCCAGCAGCTTAGTTGGGGGGCGCGTAGAAGGCTACACCTTC,CASSLVGGRVEGYTF
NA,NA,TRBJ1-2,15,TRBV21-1,TGTGCCAGCAGGATTCCACACAGGGGGCACTATGGCTACACCTTC,CASRIPHRGHYGYTF
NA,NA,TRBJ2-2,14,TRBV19,TGTGCCAGTAATTTCGGGACCTACACCGGGGAGCTGTTTTTT,CASNFGTYTGELFF
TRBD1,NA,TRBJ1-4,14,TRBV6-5,TGTGCCAGCAGCCGAGACAGGGCGGCTGAAAAACTGTTTTTT,CASSRDRAAEKLFF
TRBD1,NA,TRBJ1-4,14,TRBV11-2,TGTGCCAGTAGACAGGGGGGGAAAAATGAAAAACTGTTTTTT,CASRQGGKNEKLFF
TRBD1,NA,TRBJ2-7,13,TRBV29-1,TGCAGCGTTGAAGGGCAGGGGGCGGGTGAGCAGTACTTC,CSVEGQGAGEQYF
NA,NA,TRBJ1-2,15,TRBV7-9,TGTGCCAGCAGCTTAGTGGGGAGGAAGGGTCGAGGCTACACCTTC,CASSLVGRKGRGYTF
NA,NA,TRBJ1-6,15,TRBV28,TGTGCCAGCAGTTTTATAGCCATAAGACCGTCACCCCTCCACTTT,CASSFIAIRPSPLHF
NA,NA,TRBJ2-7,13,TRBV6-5,TGTGCCAGCAGTTACCCCGGGACATTCGAGCAGTACTTC,CASSYPGTFEQYF
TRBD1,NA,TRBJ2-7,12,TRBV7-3,TGTGCCAGCAGCTCGACAGGGGGCGCGCAGTACTTC,CASSSTGGAQYF
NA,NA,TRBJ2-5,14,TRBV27,TGTGCCAGCAGTCCACGGACGGGTCAAGAGACCCAGTACTTC,CASSPRTGQETQYF
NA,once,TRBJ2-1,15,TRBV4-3,TGCGCCAGCAGCCAAGATAGGGGCCCCTACAATGAGCAGTTCTTC,CASSQDRGPYNEQFF
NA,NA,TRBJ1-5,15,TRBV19,TGTGCCAGTATGGGGATTTACCCTAGCAATCAGCCCCAGCATTTT,CASMGIYPSNQPQHF
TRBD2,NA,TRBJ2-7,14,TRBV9,TGTGCCAGCAGCGTCCGCGCGGGAGCATCCGAGCAGTACTTC,CASSVRAGASEQYF
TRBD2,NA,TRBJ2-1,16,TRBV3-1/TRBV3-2,TGTGCCAGCAGCCATTTTCTAGCGGGAGTTAAGGATGAGCAGTTCTTC,CASSHFLAGVKDEQFF
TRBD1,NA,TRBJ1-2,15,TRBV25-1,TGTGCCAGCAGTGAACCGGACAGGACTCTCTATGGCTACACCTTC,CASSEPDRTLYGYTF
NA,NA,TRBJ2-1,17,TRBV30,TGTGCCTGGAGTCAACAGGGACGGGCACGCATCTACAATGAGCAGTTCTTC,CAWSQQGRARIYNEQFF
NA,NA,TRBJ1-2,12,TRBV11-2,TGTGCCAGCAGCTTAGCGGGCTATGGCTACACCTTC,CASSLAGYGYTF
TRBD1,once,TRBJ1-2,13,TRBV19,TGTGCCAGTAGCGACAGGGCTGAATATGGCTACACCTTC,CASSDRAEYGYTF
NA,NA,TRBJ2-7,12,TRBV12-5,TGTGCTAGTGGTTCGGAGATCTACGAGCAGTACTTC,CASGSEIYEQYF
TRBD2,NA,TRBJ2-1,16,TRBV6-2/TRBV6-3,TGTGCCAGCAGCCGTAGCGGGACGAGGGGTGTTAATGAGCAGTTCTTC,CASSRSGTRGVNEQFF
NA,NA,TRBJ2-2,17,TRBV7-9,TGTGCCAGCAGCATTATCTCGGTATTTCGAGGTGTCGGGGAGCTGTTTTTT,CASSIISVFRGVGELFF
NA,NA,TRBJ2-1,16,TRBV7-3,TGTGCCAGCAGCCCCGAGGCCGGAATTGGATACAATGAGCAGTTCTTC,CASSPEAGIGYNEQFF
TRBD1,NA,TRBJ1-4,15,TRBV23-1,TGCGCCAGCAGTCAATGGGAGACAGGGGATGAAAAACTGTTTTTT,CASSQWETGDEKLFF
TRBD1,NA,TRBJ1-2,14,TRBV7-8,TGTGCCAGCAGCTCCTCAGGGGGCAACTATGGCTACACCTTC,CASSSSGGNYGYTF
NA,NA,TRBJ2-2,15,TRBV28,TGTGCCAGCAATTCCGGGACGGCGAACACCGGGGAGCTGTTTTTT,CASNSGTANTGELFF
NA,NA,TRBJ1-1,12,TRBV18,TGTGCCAGCTCAAACGCGTGGACTGAAGCTTTCTTT,CASSNAWTEAFF
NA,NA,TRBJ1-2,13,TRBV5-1,TGCGCCAGCAGCTTGATGCCAGGGGAAGGCTACACCTTC,CASSLMPGEGYTF
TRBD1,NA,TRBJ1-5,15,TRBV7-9,TGTGCCAGCAGCCCCGGACAGGCAGCTAATCAGCCCCAGCATTTT,CASSPGQAANQPQHF
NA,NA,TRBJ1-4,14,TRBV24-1,TGTGCCACCAGTGGGTCGTTCGACAATGAAAAACTGTTTTTT,CATSGSFDNEKLFF
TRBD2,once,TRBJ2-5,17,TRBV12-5,TGTGCTAGTGGTGACGGCCGACTAGCGGGGGTCCAAGAGACCCAGTACTTC,CASGDGRLAGVQETQYF
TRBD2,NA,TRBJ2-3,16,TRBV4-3,TGCGCCAGCAGCCTCACCAGCGGGATGGGCACAGATACGCAGTATTTT,CASSLTSGMGTDTQYF
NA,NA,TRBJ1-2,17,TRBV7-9,TGTGCCAGCAGCTTAGGACCCAATCTTCTCCTCAACTATGGCTACACCTTC,CASSLGPNLLLNYGYTF
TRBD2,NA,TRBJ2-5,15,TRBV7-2,TGTGCCAGCAGCGTTAGCGGGGGGTTCCAAGAGACCCAGTACTTC,CASSVSGGFQETQYF
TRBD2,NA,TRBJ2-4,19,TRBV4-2,TGTGCCAGCAGCCAAGGTCTTATGGGACTAGCGGGGGGGCGCGGCATTCAGTACTTC,CASSQGLMGLAGGRGIQYF
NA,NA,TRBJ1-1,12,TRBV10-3,TGTGCCATCAAGTCAGTGGACACTGAAGCTTTCTTT,CAIKSVDTEAFF
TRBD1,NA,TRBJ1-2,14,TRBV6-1,TGTGCCAGCAGTGAAGGGGGACAGGCCTGGGGCTACACCTTC,CASSEGGQAWGYTF
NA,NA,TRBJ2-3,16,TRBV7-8,TGTGCCAGCAGCCCCAAACACGGCGGGGGCACAGATACGCAGTATTTT,CASSPKHGGGTDTQYF
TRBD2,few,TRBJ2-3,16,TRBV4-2,TGTGCCAGCAGCCAAGATCTAGCGGGGGGTACAGATACGCAGTATTTT,CASSQDLAGGTDTQYF
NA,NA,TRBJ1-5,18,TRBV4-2,TGTGCCAGCAGCCAAGAGGAAGGGATGAGGTATAGCAATCAGCCCCAGCATTTT,CASSQEEGMRYSNQPQHF
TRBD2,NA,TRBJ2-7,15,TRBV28,TGTGCCAGCAGTCGGACTAGCGGGGTATCCTACGAGCAGTACTTC,CASSRTSGVSYEQYF
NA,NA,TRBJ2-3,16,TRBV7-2,TGTGCCAGCAGCTTTATGGGAACCGGCCGCACAGATACGCAGTATTTT,CASSFMGTGRTDTQYF
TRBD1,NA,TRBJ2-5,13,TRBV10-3,TGTGCCACCGAAACAGGGGCGGGAGAGACCCAGTACTTC,CATETGAGETQYF
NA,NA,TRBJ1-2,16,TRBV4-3,TGCGCCAGCAGCCAAGAGGGGTGGGTTGATAACTATGGCTACACCTTC,CASSQEGWVDNYGYTF
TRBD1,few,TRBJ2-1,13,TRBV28,TGTGCCAGCAGTCGACAGGGAATTAATGAGCAGTTCTTC,CASSRQGINEQFF
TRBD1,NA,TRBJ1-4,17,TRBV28,TGTGCCAGCAGTCTAATGACAGGGCCCGCAACTAATGAAAAACTGTTTTTT,CASSLMTGPATNEKLFF
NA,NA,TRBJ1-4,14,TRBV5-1,TGCGCCAGCAGCCAGCAGGGGCGGGGTGAAAAACTGTTTTTT,CASSQQGRGEKLFF
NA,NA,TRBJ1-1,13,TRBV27,TGTGCCAGCAGTGAGGGCAGGGCCACTGAAGCTTTCTTT,CASSEGRATEAFF
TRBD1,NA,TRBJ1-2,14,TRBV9,TGTGCCAGCAGGACAGGGGGCGCTGGGTATGGCTACACCTTC,CASRTGGAGYGYTF
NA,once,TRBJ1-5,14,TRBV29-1,TGCAGCGTAGGGGTGGGGGCAGGTGATCAGCCCCAGCATTTT,CSVGVGAGDQPQHF
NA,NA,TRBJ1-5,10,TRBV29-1,TGCAGCGTTGGGAATCAGCCCCAGCATTTT,CSVGNQPQHF
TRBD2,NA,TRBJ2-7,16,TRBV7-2,TGTGCCAGCAGCTTAGTTAGGACTAGCGGGATGTACGAGCAGTACTTC,CASSLVRTSGMYEQYF
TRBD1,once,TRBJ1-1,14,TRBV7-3,TGTGCCAGCAGCTTGAACCCAGGGGGCACTGAAGCTTTCTTT,CASSLNPGGTEAFF
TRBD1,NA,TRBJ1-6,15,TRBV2,TGTGCCAGTCGACAGGGGCGGGCGCCCCCATCAACCCTCCACTTT,CASRQGRAPPSTLHF